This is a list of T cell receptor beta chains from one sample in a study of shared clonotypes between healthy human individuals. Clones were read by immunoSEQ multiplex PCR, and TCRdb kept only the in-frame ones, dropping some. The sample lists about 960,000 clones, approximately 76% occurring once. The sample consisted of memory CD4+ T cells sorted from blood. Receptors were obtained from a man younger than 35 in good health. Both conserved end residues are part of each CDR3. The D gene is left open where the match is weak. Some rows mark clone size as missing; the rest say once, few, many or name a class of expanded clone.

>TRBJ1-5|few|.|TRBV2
CASSDRASNQPQHF
TGTGCCAGCAGTGACAGGGCCAGCAATCAGCCCCAGCATTTT
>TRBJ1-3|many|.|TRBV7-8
CASSLASPHSGNTIYF
TGTGCCAGCAGCTTAGCGTCCCCTCACTCTGGAAACACCATATATTTT
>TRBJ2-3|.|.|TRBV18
CASSPPVSSTDTQYF
TGTGCCAGCTCACCACCGGTCTCTAGCACAGATACGCAGTATTTT
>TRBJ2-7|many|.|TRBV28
CASSPPAYEQYF
TGTGCCAGCAGTCCCCCAGCCTACGAGCAGTACTTC
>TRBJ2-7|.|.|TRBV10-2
CASSEAESYEQYF
TGCGCCAGCAGTGAAGCCGAATCCTACGAGCAGTACTTC
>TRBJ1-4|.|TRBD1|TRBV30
CACTPGTGGLGGEKLFF
TGTGCCTGTACCCCCGGGACAGGGGGACTCGGGGGTGAAAAACTGTTTTTT
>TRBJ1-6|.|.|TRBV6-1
CASSDVNSPLHF
TGTGCCAGCAGTGATGTGAATTCACCCCTCCACTTT
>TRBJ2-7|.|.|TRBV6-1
CASSELTGLTYEQYF
TGTGCCAGCAGTGAATTAACAGGGCTAACCTACGAGCAGTACTTC
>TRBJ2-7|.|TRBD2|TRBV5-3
CARSLRTSGRAPLAGAYYEQYF
TGTGCCAGAAGCCTAAGGACTAGCGGGAGGGCCCCGTTGGCCGGAGCCTACTACGAGCAGTACTTC
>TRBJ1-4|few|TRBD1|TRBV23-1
CASSQPDRGSEKLFF
TGCGCCAGCAGTCAACCGGACAGGGGGAGCGAAAAACTGTTTTTT
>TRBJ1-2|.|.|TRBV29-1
CSVGRWSVGYTF
TGCAGCGTTGGCCGGTGGTCGGTCGGCTACACCTTC
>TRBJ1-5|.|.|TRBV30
CAWSPDRPNQPQHF
TGTGCCTGGAGCCCCGACAGGCCTAATCAGCCCCAGCATTTT
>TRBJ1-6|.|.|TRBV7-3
CASSLNGGLGSPLHF
TGTGCCAGCAGCTTAAACGGGGGATTAGGTTCACCCCTCCACTTT
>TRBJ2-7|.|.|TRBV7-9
CASSLEEGGGFYEQYF
TGTGCCAGCAGCTTAGAGGAAGGAGGGGGCTTCTACGAGCAGTACTTC
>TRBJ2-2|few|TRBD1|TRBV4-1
CASSQRDRGAGELFF
TGCGCCAGCAGCCAGAGGGACAGGGGAGCCGGGGAGCTGTTTTTT
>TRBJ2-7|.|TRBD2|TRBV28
CASSLEGGGSLQYF
TGTGCCAGCAGTTTAGAGGGCGGGGGATCGTTGCAGTACTTC